A selection of T cell receptor beta chains follows, all from one sample in a study of blood T cell repertoires in COVID-19. Using immunoSEQ multiplex PCR, the repertoire was profiled, and TCRdb retains in-frame clones only, with some absent. This sample has under 170,000 clones, with roughly 90% found just once. The sequenced material came from peripheral blood. The receptors come from an older woman with active or convalescent COVID-19. Both conserved end residues are part of each CDR3. Each record gives: V gene, D gene, J gene, CDR3 DNA, CDR3 protein. D genes are given only for firm matches.

TRBV18	TRBD1	TRBJ1-5	TGTGCCAGCTCACCCACACAGGGGGCTCAGCCCCAGCATTTT	CASSPTQGAQPQHF
TRBV29-1	TRBD2	TRBJ2-5	TGCAGCGTTGAAGCCCCCAGCGGGGGGCAAGAGACCCAGTACTTC	CSVEAPSGGQETQYF
TRBV19	TRBD1	TRBJ1-4	TGTGCCAGTAGTCCAGGGACAGTTAATGAAAAACTGTTTTTT	CASSPGTVNEKLFF
TRBV7-9	-	TRBJ1-3	TGTGCCAGCAGCTTAGGCGGTTACTCTGGAAACACCATATATTTT	CASSLGGYSGNTIYF
TRBV5-1	-	TRBJ2-5	TGCGCCAGCAGCTTGGAGGGGGAGCCCCAGTACTTC	CASSLEGEPQYF
TRBV19	-	TRBJ1-4	TGTGCCAGTTCCTACGGACAGTCAGAAAAACTGTTTTTT	CASSYGQSEKLFF
TRBV4-3	TRBD2	TRBJ2-3	TGCGCCAGCAGCCTTGGGCCTAGCGGGGACACAGATACGCAGTATTTT	CASSLGPSGDTDTQYF
TRBV7-9	TRBD1	TRBJ1-1	TGTGCCAGCAGCTCCCAGGACAGGGGTGCTTTCTTT	CASSSQDRGAFF
TRBV27	TRBD1	TRBJ1-5	TGTGCCAGCAGTCAGGCAGCTCGACAGGGGATAGGGCGAATGGTTCAGCCCCAGCATTTT	CASSQAARQGIGRMVQPQHF
TRBV5-4	TRBD2	TRBJ2-6	TGTGCCAGCAGCTTGGAAATGGGACTAGCAGACTCTGGGGCCAACGTCCTGACTTTC	CASSLEMGLADSGANVLTF